The sequence of this T cell receptor (beta chain) was determined in a study of blood T cell repertoires in COVID-19. TCRdb's table, derived via immunoSEQ multiplex PCR, lists solely in-frame clones and lacks some. The repertoire consists of about 70,000 clones, with roughly nine tenths occurring once and the leading ten covering roughly 1.5%. Sequencing was performed on peripheral blood. The source is a man aged 45 to 65 with acute or convalescent COVID-19.

The CDR3 nucleotides read TGTGCCAGCAGCGCACAGGGGGCCTTCAGCAATGAGCAGTTCTTC. It yields the protein CASSAQGAFSNEQFF. This rearrangement joins TRBV9 to TRBJ2-1; 9 bases agree with TRBD1. The CDR3 runs 15 residues. The V segment lost 3 bases and the J segment 6 bases; nucleotides outside the gene matches: 7. The germline CDR1 and CDR2 sequences are SGDLS and YYNGEE.